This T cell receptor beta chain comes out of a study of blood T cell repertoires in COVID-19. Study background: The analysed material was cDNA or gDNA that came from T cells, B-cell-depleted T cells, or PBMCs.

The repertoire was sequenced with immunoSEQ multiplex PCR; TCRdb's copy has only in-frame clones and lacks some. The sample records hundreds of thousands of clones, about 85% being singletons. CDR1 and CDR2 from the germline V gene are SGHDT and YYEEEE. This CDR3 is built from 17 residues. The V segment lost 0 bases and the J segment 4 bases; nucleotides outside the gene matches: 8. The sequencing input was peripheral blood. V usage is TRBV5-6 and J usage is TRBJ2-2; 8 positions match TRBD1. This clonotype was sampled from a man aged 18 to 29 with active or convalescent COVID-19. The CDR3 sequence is CASSLEGRGRGTGELFF. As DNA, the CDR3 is TGTGCCAGCAGCTTGGAGGGCAGGGGGCGAGGCACCGGGGAGCTGTTTTTT. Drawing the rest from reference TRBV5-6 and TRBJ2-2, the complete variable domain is DAGVTQSPTHLIKTRGQQVTLRCSPKSGHDTVSWYQQALGQGPQFIFQYYEEEERQRGNFPDRFSGHQFPNYSSELNVNALLLGDSALYLCASSLEGRGRGTGELFFGEGSRLTVL.